Shown below are 16 T cell receptor beta chains from a single sample sequenced in a study of cytomegalovirus exposure and HLA in healthy donors. Sequencing was performed with immunoSEQ multiplex PCR; in TCRdb, only in-frame clones are kept and a portion is missing. The table has about 110,000 clones, approximately 94% seen once; the top ten hold 0.67%. The sample comprised PBMCs. Receptor source: a woman younger than 30 in good health and CMV-seronegative.

Concerning this clone itself: The sample has other DNA sequences that encode this CDR3 too. The chain links TRBV18 to TRBJ2-5; D call uncertain. The length of the CDR3 is 14 residues. Between the trimmed V and J ends, which lost 3 bases and 1 base, there was a span of 9 bases. The germline gives CDR1 KGHSH, CDR2 LQKENI. CDR3 coding DNA: TGTGCCAGCTCACCGGCTGGGCTCCAAGAGACCCAGTACTTC. Residues: CASSPAGLQETQYF. The complete variable domain, with remaining parts taken from reference TRBV18 and TRBJ2-5, reads NAGVMQNPRHLVRRRGQEARLRCSPMKGHSHVYWYRQLPEEGLKFMVYLQKENIIDESGMPKERFSAEFPKEGPSILRIQQVVRGDSAAYFCASSPAGLQETQYFGPGTRLLVL.

The chain couples TRBV6-5 to TRBJ2-3, with D uncertain. This CDR3 is 13 amino acids long. The V gene's germline CDR1 is MNHEY and CDR2 SVGAGI. V lost 3 bases to trimming and J lost 2 bases, with 6 bases between them. The CDR3 nucleotides read TGTGCCAGCAGTTATACAGACACAGATACGCAGTATTTT. Its translation: CASSYTDTDTQYF.

The chain uses TRBV7-9 and TRBJ1-1; possible D gene TRBD1, 5 bases. Per the germline V gene, CDR1 is SEHNR and CDR2 is FQNEAQ (reference sequence). V dropped 5 bases and J dropped 8 bases, with 15 bases sitting between them. The CDR3 is made up of 13 amino acids. CDR3: CASSPTATSEAFF. The CDR3 DNA reads TGTGCCAGCAGCCCGACAGCTACCTCCGAAGCTTTCTTT.

The chain has TRBV13 and TRBJ2-7, with D unclear. In germline, CDR1 is PRHDT, CDR2 FYEKMQ (reference sequence). Trimming removed 1 base from V and 1 base from J, with 8 bases in between. CDR3 length equals 14 residues. The CDR3 here is CASSLVGESYEQYF. For the CDR3, the DNA is TGTGCCAGCAGCTTAGTCGGAGAGTCCTACGAGCAGTACTTC.

As concerns this clone: Other DNA sequences in this sample translate to the same CDR3. The genes are TRBV7-2 and TRBJ2-7; 8 bases align to TRBD2. V shed 0 bases, J shed 5 bases, and the junction held 6 bases outside the gene matches. The CDR3 extends over 15 amino acids. CDR1 is SGHTA, CDR2 FQGNSA, per germline. In DNA form, the CDR3 reads TGTGCCAGCAGCTTAGCCCCCGGGGGGGCCCACGAGCAGTACTTC. Translated: CASSLAPGGAHEQYF.

V and J are TRBV5-1 and TRBJ2-5, with 9 bases lining up with TRBD2. This CDR3 has 14 residues. The V segment lost 2 bases and the J segment 5 bases; nucleotides outside the gene matches: 4. Germline CDR1 SGHRS, CDR2 YFSETQ. CDR3 sequence: CASSFSGGDETQYF. The DNA of the CDR3 is TGCGCCAGCAGCTTTAGCGGGGGCGATGAGACCCAGTACTTC. The full variable domain, rest sourced from reference TRBV5-1 and TRBJ2-5, is KAGVTQTPRYLIKTRGQQVTLSCSPISGHRSVSWYQQTPGQGLQFLFEYFSETQRNKGNFPGRFSGRQFSNSRSEMNVSTLELGDSALYLCASSFSGGDETQYFGPGTRLLVL.

This chain links TRBV18 with TRBJ2-3; D is possibly TRBD1 (5 bases). Germline V gene lookup returns CDR1 KGHSH and CDR2 LQKENI. The CDR3 loop spans 16 amino acids. With 4 bases removed from V and 1 base from J, the gap between germline ends came to 15 bases. CDR3 bases: TGTGCCAGCTCACTCGCAGGGTCCCCCCGCACAGATACGCAGTATTTT. It codes for CASSLAGSPRTDTQYF.

Details on this clone: The identical CDR3 is also encoded by other nucleotide sequences in the sample. This sequence joins TRBV6-5 and TRBJ1-5; D perhaps matches TRBD1 (5 bases). The CDR3 runs 15 residues. Per the germline V gene, CDR1 is MNHEY and CDR2 is SVGAGI. V lost 2 bases to trimming and J lost 1 base, with 9 bases between them. CDR3 region: CASSYSTGSNQPQHF. The CDR3 nucleotides are TGTGCCAGCAGTTACAGTACAGGAAGCAATCAGCCCCAGCATTTT.

This rearrangement joins TRBV27 to TRBJ2-7; a possible D gene is TRBD1 (7 bases). This CDR3 spans 13 amino acids. V lost 6 bases, J lost 4 bases, and 13 bases lay in between. Germline V gives CDR1 MNHEY, CDR2 SMNVEV (reference sequence). The CDR3 DNA follows: TGTGCCAGCAGCGCAGGGGGGCTGTACGAGCAGTACTTC. It codes for CASSAGGLYEQYF.

V gene TRBV7-3 combines with J gene TRBJ2-5; 9 nucleotides align to TRBD1. With 5 bases clipped from V and 0 bases from J, the junction kept 7 bases outside the gene matches. Germline CDR1 reads SGHTA; CDR2 reads FQGTGA. The CDR3 contains 16 residues. CDR3 DNA: TGTGCCAGCAGCCTCACCGGGACAGGGAACCAAGAGACCCAGTACTTC. Protein sequence: CASSLTGTGNQETQYF.

This chain connects TRBV6-1 to TRBJ2-7; D might be TRBD2 (7 bases). Deletions cut 11 bases from V and 2 bases from J, with 13 bases between. This CDR3 region has 12 residues. Germline V lookup: CDR1 MNHNS, CDR2 SASEGT. CDR3 sequence (DNA): TGTGCCGCGGGGGCCAGCGCCTACGAGCAGTACTTC. Its translation is CAAGASAYEQYF.

V gene TRBV6-1 combines with J gene TRBJ2-7; D is possibly TRBD2 (5 bases). From germline, CDR1 is MNHNS and CDR2 SASEGT. Trimming took 3 bases from V and 0 from J, leaving 9 bases between them. This CDR3 is 14 amino acids long. The CDR3 loop is CASSDTGVSYEQYF. Written as DNA, the CDR3 is TGTGCCAGCAGTGATACCGGGGTCTCCTACGAGCAGTACTTC.

This chain joins TRBV15 and TRBJ1-1; D may be TRBD1 (6 bases). The germline gives CDR1 LNHNV, CDR2 YYDKDF (reference sequence). The CDR3 spans 14 residues. V dropped 0 bases and J dropped 7 bases, with 12 bases sitting between them. CDR3 residues: CATSRDKGTFEAFF. The CDR3, as DNA: TGTGCCACCAGCAGAGATAAAGGGACATTTGAAGCTTTCTTT.

The chain links TRBV5-1 to TRBJ1-6, with 8 bases matching TRBD1. V trimming: 0 bases; J trimming: 0 bases; junction bases outside the gene matches: 5. This CDR3 has 18 residues. Looked up from germline, CDR1 is SGHRS and CDR2 is YFSETQ. The CDR3 DNA follows: TGCGCCAGCAGCTTGGGGGTCAGGGGGCTCTCCTATAATTCACCCCTCCACTTT. Its protein product is CASSLGVRGLSYNSPLHF.

This clone was observed a few times. The chain has TRBV6-1 and TRBJ1-4; D is perhaps TRBD1 (6 bases). V was cut by 3 bases and J by 6 bases, with 11 bases left in between. CDR1 MNHNS and CDR2 SASEGT come from the germline V gene. This CDR3 has 14 amino acids. CDR3 sequence reads: CASSEDSEHEKLFF. DNA for the CDR3: TGTGCCAGCAGTGAGGACAGTGAGCATGAAAAACTGTTTTTT.

This chain connects TRBV15 to TRBJ2-1; TRBD1 aligns across 7 bases. The CDR3 has 16 amino acids. Trimming at V came to 0 bases and at J to 5 bases, leaving 7 bases not matched to a gene. Germline CDR1 and CDR2: LNHNV and YYDKDF (reference sequence). Here the CDR3 reads CATSRERDSSNNEQFF. The CDR3 DNA reads as TGTGCCACCAGCAGAGAAAGGGACAGTAGTAACAATGAGCAGTTCTTC. Looking up the rest from reference TRBV15 and TRBJ2-1 gives the full variable domain: DAMVIQNPRYQVTQFGKPVTLSCSQTLNHNVMYWYQQKSSQAPKLLFHYYDKDFNNEADTPDNFQSRRPNTSFCFLDIRSPGLGDTAMYLCATSRERDSSNNEQFFGPGTRLTVL.